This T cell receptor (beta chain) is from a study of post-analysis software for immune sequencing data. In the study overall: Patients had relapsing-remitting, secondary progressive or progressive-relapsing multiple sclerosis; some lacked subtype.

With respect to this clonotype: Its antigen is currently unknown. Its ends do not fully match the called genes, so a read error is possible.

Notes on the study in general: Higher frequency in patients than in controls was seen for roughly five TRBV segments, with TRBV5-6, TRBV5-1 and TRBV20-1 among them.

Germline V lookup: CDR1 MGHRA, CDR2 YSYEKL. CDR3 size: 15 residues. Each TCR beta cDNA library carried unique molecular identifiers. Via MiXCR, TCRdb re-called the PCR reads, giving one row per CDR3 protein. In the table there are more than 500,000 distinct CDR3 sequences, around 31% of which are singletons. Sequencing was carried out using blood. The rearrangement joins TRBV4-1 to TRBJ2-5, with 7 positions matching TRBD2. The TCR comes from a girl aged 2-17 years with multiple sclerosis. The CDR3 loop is CASSQVGGGQEAQYF. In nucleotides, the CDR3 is TGCGCCAGCAGCCAAGTCGGGGGAGGGCAAGAGGCCCAGTACTTC.